One sample yielded the 15 T cell receptor beta chains listed below, sequenced in a study of vaccination and CD4 T cells after COVID-19. Their cognate antigens are unknown. Treatment of the sample: 10-day PBMC culture with coronavirus spike peptide pools or control peptides (ViraFEST assay). Sequencing of cultured CD4+ T cell DNA used the Oncomine TCR Beta short-read assay. TCRdb used MiXCR to reprocess the PCR reads, holding one entry per CDR3 protein. The sample contains 15,000 to 20,000 distinct CDR3 sequences, 60% to 70% of which appear only once. Sequencing was done on a sample of CD4+ T cells from blood, cultured in vitro. The source is a human donor who had recovered from COVID-19.

By share, this clonotype ranks as medium-sized. The V call is TRBV27, the J call TRBJ1-1; perhaps TRBD1 as D (6 bases). V was trimmed by 2 bases and J by 1 base, leaving 17 bases between them. Germline V CDR1 and CDR2: MNHEY, SMNVEV (reference sequence). CDR3 length equals 17 residues. The CDR3 DNA sequence: TGTGCCAGCAGTTTACTCGGACAGTCGAGTCGGAACACTGAAGCTTTCTTT. This codes for CASSLLGQSSRNTEAFF.

The chain couples TRBV6-2 or TRBV6-3 to TRBJ2-5; D possibly corresponds to TRBD1 (6 bases). Trimming removed 6 bases from V and 5 bases from J, with 19 bases in between. The CDR3 extends over 15 amino acids. In germline, CDR1 is MNHEY, CDR2 SVGEGT. The CDR3 reads CASRTGVLKMETQYF. The CDR3 DNA reads as TGTGCCAGCAGGACAGGCGTCCTAAAAATGGAGACCCAGTACTTC.

This chain connects TRBV5-4 to TRBJ2-5; 12 positions match TRBD2. CDR1 and CDR2 (germline): SGHNT, YYREEE (reference sequence). V shed 2 bases and J 1 base; nucleotides not matched to a gene: 9. This CDR3 contains 18 residues. The CDR3, as DNA: TGTGCCAGCAGCTTCCCCTCCGCGGGACTAGCGGGCCAAGAGACCCAGTACTTC. Amino acids: CASSFPSAGLAGQETQYF.

The CDR3 nucleotides read TGTGCCAGCAGCCAAGGGACTAGCGGTACCTACGAGCAGTACTTC. This sequence encodes CASSQGTSGTYEQYF. This chain joins TRBV4-2 and TRBJ2-7, with TRBD2 matching over 10 bases. CDR1 and CDR2 from the germline V gene are LGHNA and YNFKEQ. The CDR3 is made up of 15 amino acids. With V trimmed by 1 base and J by 2 bases, 2 bases remained unmatched.

Only a few counts were recorded for this clonotype. The gene calls are TRBV10-3 and TRBJ1-5; no reliable D call. Trimming pared 0 bases from V and 4 bases from J, leaving 4 bases between. Germline V lookup: CDR1 ENHRY, CDR2 SYGVKD. This CDR3 is 13 amino acids long. CDR3 bases: TGTGCCATCAGTGAGTCGACGAATCAGCCCCAGCATTTT. Protein product: CAISESTNQPQHF.

The CDR3 loop is CASSPPLDLSGNTIYF. CDR3 in DNA: TGTGCCAGCAGCCCTCCCCTGGACCTCTCTGGAAACACCATATATTTT. The chain carries TRBV21-1 and TRBJ1-3; TRBD1, the D gene given by the table, was not confirmed from the DNA. TRBV21-1 is a documented pseudogene. CDR3 size: 16 residues.

This chain links TRBV12-3 or TRBV12-4 with TRBJ1-1; 7 nucleotides align to TRBD1. J gave up 2 bases and V 3 bases, and 6 bases lay outside the gene matches. The CDR3 totals 15 residues. CDR3 sequence: CASSFRQGPNTEAFF. The DNA for the CDR3 is TGTGCCAGCAGTTTTCGACAGGGACCCAACACTGAAGCTTTCTTT.

DNA for the CDR3: TGCAGTGCTAGAGAGACAGGGGACACCGGGGAGCTGTTTTTT. It yields the protein CSARETGDTGELFF. This sequence joins TRBV20-1 and TRBJ2-2; the match to TRBD1 covers 8 bases. This CDR3 has 14 amino acids. J lost 3 bases, V lost 0 bases, and 0 bases had no gene match. The germline V gene has CDR1 DFQATT and CDR2 SNEGSKA (reference sequence).

The chain links TRBV12-3 or TRBV12-4 to TRBJ1-1, with a possible D match to TRBD1 (5 bases). The CDR3 has 15 residues. Trimming pared 3 bases from V and 0 bases from J, leaving 11 bases between. CDR3 protein: CASSFRGLLNTEAFF. In DNA, the CDR3 is TGTGCCAGCAGTTTTCGGGGACTCCTGAACACTGAAGCTTTCTTT.

This chain links TRBV7-3 with TRBJ2-2; the D gene is possibly TRBD2 (5 bases). V lost 0 bases to trimming and J lost 4 bases, with 15 bases between them. This CDR3 spans 17 amino acids. CDR1 is SGHTA and CDR2 is FQGTGA in the germline V gene. The DNA for the CDR3 is TGTGCCAGCAGCTTAACGAGAGGGCCCCCCGGCACCGGGGAGCTGTTTTTT. Translating gives CASSLTRGPPGTGELFF.

The chain recombines TRBV20-1 with TRBJ1-2, with 8 nucleotides matching TRBD1. V dropped 5 bases and J dropped 4; count of bases not matched to a gene: 6. Germline V gene sequence: CDR1 DFQATT, CDR2 SNEGSKA (reference sequence). The CDR3 extends over 13 amino acids. The CDR3 DNA sequence: TGCAGTGCTTTCCGGGGACAGGCCTATGGCTACACCTTC. Amino acid sequence: CSAFRGQAYGYTF.

V is TRBV6-1 and J is TRBJ2-2, with a tentative D call TRBD1 (6 bases). V lost 6 bases and J lost 0, with 20 bases in between. Germline assignment: CDR1 MNHNS and CDR2 SASEGT. This CDR3 spans 18 amino acids. CDR3 region: CASRISGHRTANTGELFF. The DNA of the CDR3 is TGTGCCAGCAGGATATCGGGACACCGGACCGCGAACACCGGGGAGCTGTTTTTT.

The chain is built from TRBV2 and TRBJ2-1; D gene ambiguous. V gave up 6 bases and J gave up 13 bases, with 16 bases separating them. CDR1 is SNHLY and CDR2 is FYNNEI in the germline V gene. The CDR3 is made up of 12 amino acids. The CDR3 DNA is TGTGCCAGCAGGGTTAATGTCGGAGAACAGTTCTTC. It encodes CASRVNVGEQFF.

This clonotype turned up a few times. The chain carries TRBV28 and TRBJ1-2, with 7 bases identical to TRBD1. Germline CDR1 and CDR2: MDHEN and SYDVKM. After removal of 9 bases from V and 7 bases from J, the junction contained 11 bases not matched to a gene. The CDR3 contains 13 residues. Here the CDR3 reads CASRFDRAGGYTF. DNA for the CDR3: TGTGCCAGTAGATTTGACAGGGCCGGTGGCTACACCTTC.

The chain joins TRBV19 to TRBJ1-3, with D hard to call. The CDR3 is 15 residues long. The ends were cut back, 3 bases at V and 2 bases at J, with 11 bases in the middle. Germline assignment: CDR1 LNHDA and CDR2 SQIVND (reference sequence). Here the CDR3 DNA reads TGTGCCAGTAGTATCGGCCAGGCCGCTGGAAACACCATATATTTT. Residues: CASSIGQAAGNTIYF.